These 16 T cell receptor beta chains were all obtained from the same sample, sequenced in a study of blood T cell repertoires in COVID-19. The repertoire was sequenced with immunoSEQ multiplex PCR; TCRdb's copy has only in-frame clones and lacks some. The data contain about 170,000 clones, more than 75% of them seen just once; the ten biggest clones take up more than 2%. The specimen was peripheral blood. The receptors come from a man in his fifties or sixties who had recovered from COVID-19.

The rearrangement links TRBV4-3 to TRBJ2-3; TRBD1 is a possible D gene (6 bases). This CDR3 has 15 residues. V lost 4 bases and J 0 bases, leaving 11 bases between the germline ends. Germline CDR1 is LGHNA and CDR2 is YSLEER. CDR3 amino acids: CASSPRQVSTDTQYF. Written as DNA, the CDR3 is TGCGCCAGCAGCCCTAGACAGGTTAGCACAGATACGCAGTATTTT.

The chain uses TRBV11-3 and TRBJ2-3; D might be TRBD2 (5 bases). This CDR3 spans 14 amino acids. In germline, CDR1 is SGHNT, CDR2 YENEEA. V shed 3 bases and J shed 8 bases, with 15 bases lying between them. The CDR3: CASSLHPARGTQYF. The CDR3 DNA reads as TGTGCCAGCAGCTTGCATCCAGCCCGGGGTACGCAGTATTTT.

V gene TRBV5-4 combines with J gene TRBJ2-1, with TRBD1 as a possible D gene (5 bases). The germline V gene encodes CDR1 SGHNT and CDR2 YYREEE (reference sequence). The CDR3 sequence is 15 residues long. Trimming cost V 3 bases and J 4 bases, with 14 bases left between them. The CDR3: CASSSPSDMYNEQFF. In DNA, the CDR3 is TGTGCCAGCAGCTCGCCTTCGGACATGTACAATGAGCAGTTCTTC.

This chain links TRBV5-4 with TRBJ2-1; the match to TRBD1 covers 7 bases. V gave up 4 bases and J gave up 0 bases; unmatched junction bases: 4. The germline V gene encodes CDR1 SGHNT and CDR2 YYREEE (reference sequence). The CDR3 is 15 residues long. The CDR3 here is CASSPTGSSYNEQFF. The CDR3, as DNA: TGTGCCAGCAGCCCGACAGGGAGCTCCTACAATGAGCAGTTCTTC.

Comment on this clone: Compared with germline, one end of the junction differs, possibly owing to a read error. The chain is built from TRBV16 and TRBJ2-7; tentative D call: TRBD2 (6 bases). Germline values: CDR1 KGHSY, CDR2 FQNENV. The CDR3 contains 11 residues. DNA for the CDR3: TGTGCCAGCAGCCTGAGGAGGGGTGTGCACTTC. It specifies CASSLRRGVHF.

CDR3 amino acids: CASSRTGSNQPQHF. For the CDR3, the DNA is TGTGCCAGCAGCCGGACAGGGAGCAATCAGCCCCAGCATTTT. The chain joins TRBV11-2 to TRBJ1-5, with 8 bases that match TRBD1. J was trimmed by 1 base and V by 5 bases; bases with no gene match: 1. CDR1 is SGHAT and CDR2 is FQNNGV in the germline V gene. The CDR3 spans 14 residues.

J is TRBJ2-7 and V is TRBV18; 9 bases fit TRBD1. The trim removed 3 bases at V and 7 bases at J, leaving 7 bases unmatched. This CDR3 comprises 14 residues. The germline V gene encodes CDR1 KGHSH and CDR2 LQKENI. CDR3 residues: CASSPQQGAGEQYF. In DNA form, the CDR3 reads TGTGCCAGCTCACCTCAACAGGGGGCTGGGGAGCAGTACTTC.

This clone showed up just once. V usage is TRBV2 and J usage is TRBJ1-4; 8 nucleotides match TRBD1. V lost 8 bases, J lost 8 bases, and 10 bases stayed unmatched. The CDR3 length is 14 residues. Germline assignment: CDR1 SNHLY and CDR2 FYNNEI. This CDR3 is CASSRGQVWEKLFF. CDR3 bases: TGTGCCAGCTCAAGGGGACAGGTGTGGGAAAAACTGTTTTTT.

CDR3 in DNA: TGTGCCAGCAGTCCTGGACAGGTCTATTCCTACGAGCAGTACTTC. Its translation: CASSPGQVYSYEQYF. This chain joins TRBV6-5 and TRBJ2-7, with 7 bases identical to TRBD1. In germline, CDR1 is MNHEY, CDR2 SVGAGI. The junction had 8 bases not matched to a gene; V was cut back by 5 bases and J by 1 base. The CDR3 is 15 amino acids.

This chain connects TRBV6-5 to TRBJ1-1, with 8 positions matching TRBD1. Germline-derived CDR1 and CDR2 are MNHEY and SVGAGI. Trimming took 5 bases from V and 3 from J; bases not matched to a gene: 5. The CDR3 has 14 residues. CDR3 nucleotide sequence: TGTGCCAGCAGTCCACAGGGGGAGTACACTGAAGCTTTCTTT. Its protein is CASSPQGEYTEAFF.

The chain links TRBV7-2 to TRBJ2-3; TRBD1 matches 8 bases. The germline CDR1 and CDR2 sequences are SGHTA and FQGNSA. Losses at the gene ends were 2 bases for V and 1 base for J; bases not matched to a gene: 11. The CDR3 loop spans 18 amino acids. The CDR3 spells CASSLRQGTTWGTDTQYF. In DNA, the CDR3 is TGTGCCAGCAGCTTAAGACAGGGGACGACTTGGGGCACAGATACGCAGTATTTT. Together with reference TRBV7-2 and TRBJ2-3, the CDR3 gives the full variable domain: GAGVSQSPSNKVTEKGKDVELRCDPISGHTALYWYRQSLGQGLEFLIYFQGNSAPDKSGLPSDRFSAERTGGSVSTLTIQRTQQEDSAVYLCASSLRQGTTWGTDTQYFGPGTRLTVL.

The CDR3 nucleotides read TGTGCCAGCAGCTTATTAACAGGGGGCGTAAGGGGCTACACCTTC. Protein product: CASSLLTGGVRGYTF. V is TRBV5-4 and J is TRBJ1-2; the match to TRBD1 covers 9 bases. V lost 2 bases, J lost 8 bases, and 10 bases stayed unmatched. The CDR3 is 15 residues long. Per the germline V gene, CDR1 is SGHNT and CDR2 is YYREEE (reference sequence).

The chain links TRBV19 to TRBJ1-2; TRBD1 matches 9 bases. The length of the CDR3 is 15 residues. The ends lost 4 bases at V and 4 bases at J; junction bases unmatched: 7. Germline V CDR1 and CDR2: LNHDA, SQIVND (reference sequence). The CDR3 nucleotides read TGTGCCAGTAGTACCCGGACAGGGGACGGCTATGGCTACACCTTC. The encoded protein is CASSTRTGDGYGYTF.

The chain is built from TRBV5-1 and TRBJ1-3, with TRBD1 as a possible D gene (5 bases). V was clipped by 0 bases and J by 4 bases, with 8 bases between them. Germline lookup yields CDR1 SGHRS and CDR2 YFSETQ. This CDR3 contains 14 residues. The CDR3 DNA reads TGCGCCAGCAGCTTGGGCCCAGGGGGAAACACCATATATTTT. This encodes CASSLGPGGNTIYF.

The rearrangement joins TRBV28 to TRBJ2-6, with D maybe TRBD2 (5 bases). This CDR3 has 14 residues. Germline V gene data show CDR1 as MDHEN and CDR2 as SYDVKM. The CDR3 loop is CGSGTDSGANVLTF. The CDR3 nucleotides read TGTGGGAGCGGTACCGACTCTGGGGCCAACGTCCTGACTTTC.

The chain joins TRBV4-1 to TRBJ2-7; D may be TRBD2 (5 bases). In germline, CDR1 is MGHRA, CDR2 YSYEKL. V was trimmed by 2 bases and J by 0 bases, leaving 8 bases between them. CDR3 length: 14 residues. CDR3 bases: TGCGCCAGCAGCCAAAGAGCGGCCTCCTACGAGCAGTACTTC. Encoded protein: CASSQRAASYEQYF.